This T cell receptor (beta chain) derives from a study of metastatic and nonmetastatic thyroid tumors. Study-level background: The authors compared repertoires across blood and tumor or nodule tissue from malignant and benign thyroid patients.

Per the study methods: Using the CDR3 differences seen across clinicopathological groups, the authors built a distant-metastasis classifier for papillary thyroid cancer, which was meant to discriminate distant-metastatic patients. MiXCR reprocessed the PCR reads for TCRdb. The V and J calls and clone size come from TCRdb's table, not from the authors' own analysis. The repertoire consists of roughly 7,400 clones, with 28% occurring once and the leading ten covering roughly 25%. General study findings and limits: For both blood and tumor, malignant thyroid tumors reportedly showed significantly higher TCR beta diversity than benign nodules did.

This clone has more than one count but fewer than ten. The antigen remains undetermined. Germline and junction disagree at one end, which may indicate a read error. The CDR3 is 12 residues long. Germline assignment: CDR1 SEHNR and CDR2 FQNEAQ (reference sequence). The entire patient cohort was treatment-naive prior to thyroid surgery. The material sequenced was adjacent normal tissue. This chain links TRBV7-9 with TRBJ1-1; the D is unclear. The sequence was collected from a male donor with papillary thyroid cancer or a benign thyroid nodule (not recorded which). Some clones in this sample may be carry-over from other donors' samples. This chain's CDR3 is CASSLADTEALF. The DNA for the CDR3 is TGTGCCAGCAGCTTAGCAGACACTGAAGCTTTATTT.